Following are 32 T cell receptor beta chains from one sample sequenced in a study of cytomegalovirus exposure and HLA in healthy donors. The PCR used 60 Vbeta and 13 Jbeta primers. Using immunoSEQ multiplex PCR, the repertoire was profiled, and TCRdb retains in-frame clones only, with some absent. Found here are 150,000 to 200,000 clones, over 75% of them singletons; the top ten hold about 3.8%. Sequenced input: PBMCs. These receptors were collected from a man over 45 in good health and CMV-seronegative.

This chain joins TRBV4-1 and TRBJ2-3; 7 nucleotides align to TRBD2. CDR1 and CDR2 from the germline V gene are MGHRA and YSYEKL. Trimming cost V 0 bases and J 2 bases; bases outside gene matches: 8. CDR3 size: 17 residues. The CDR3 sequence is CASSQEGGLPFTDTQYF. CDR3 coding DNA: TGCGCCAGCAGCCAAGAGGGGGGGTTGCCTTTCACAGATACGCAGTATTTT.

The V gene is TRBV5-5, the J gene TRBJ2-1; D gene unclear. Trimming removed 4 bases at V and 4 bases at J, with 3 bases between. The CDR3 contains 11 residues. Looked up from germline, CDR1 is SGHKS and CDR2 is YYEKEE (reference sequence). DNA for the CDR3: TGTGCCAGCAGCCAATACAATGAGCAGTTCTTC. Translation gives CASSQYNEQFF.

This chain uses TRBV19 with TRBJ1-2, with TRBD1 matching over 7 bases. J gave up 2 bases and V 4 bases, and 4 bases lay outside the gene matches. Germline V gene data show CDR1 as LNHDA and CDR2 as SQIVND (reference sequence). This CDR3 spans 14 amino acids. CDR3 amino acids: CASSSQQGNYGYTF. CDR3 sequence (DNA): TGTGCCAGTAGTAGCCAACAGGGGAACTATGGCTACACCTTC.

The rearrangement links TRBV7-9 to TRBJ1-1; no clear D gene. The CDR3 is 13 residues long. Germline V gene lookup returns CDR1 SEHNR and CDR2 FQNEAQ (reference sequence). V was clipped by 4 bases and J by 6 bases, with 12 bases between them. CDR3 loop: CASSYRSFAEAFF. CDR3 in DNA: TGTGCCAGCAGCTACCGGTCTTTCGCTGAAGCTTTCTTT. Complete variable domain (other parts from reference TRBV7-9 and TRBJ1-1): DTGVSQNPRHKITKRGQNVTFRCDPISEHNRLYWYRQTLGQGPEFLTYFQNEAQLEKSRLLSDRFSAERPKGSFSTLEIQRTEQGDSAMYLCASSYRSFAEAFFGQGTRLTVV.

The count of this clone is one. The chain is built from TRBV23-1 and TRBJ2-1, with no clear D. TRBV23-1 is an open reading frame whose function is uncertain. V dropped 2 bases and J dropped 4 bases, with 9 bases sitting between them. The CDR3 is 14 residues long. The CDR3 nucleotides read TGCGCCAGCAGTCAAATGTCCAGATACAATGAGCAGTTCTTC. This encodes CASSQMSRYNEQFF.

V and J are TRBV11-1 and TRBJ2-4, with a possible D match to TRBD1 (5 bases). The length of the CDR3 is 14 residues. Between the trimmed V and J ends, which lost 1 base and 2 bases, there was a span of 6 bases. Germline values: CDR1 SGHAT, CDR2 FQDESV (reference sequence). CDR3 amino acids: CASSLGQTKNIQYF. CDR3 nucleotide sequence: TGTGCCAGCAGCTTAGGACAGACCAAAAACATTCAGTACTTC.

The CDR3 here is CASRAQGSAYEQYF. The CDR3 bases are TGTGCCAGCAGGGCACAGGGGTCTGCCTACGAGCAGTACTTC. The chain recombines TRBV27 with TRBJ2-7, with 7 bases fitting TRBD1. V dropped 6 bases and J dropped 2; count of bases not matched to a gene: 7. CDR1 and CDR2 from the germline V gene are MNHEY and SMNVEV (reference sequence). The CDR3 contains 14 residues.

The chain combines TRBV10-3 with TRBJ1-2, with D unclear. The germline V gene has CDR1 ENHRY and CDR2 SYGVKD. This CDR3 has 13 residues. V was cut by 6 bases and J by 2 bases, with 10 bases left in between. CDR3 region: CAIRPGENYGYTF. The CDR3 region has the DNA TGTGCCATCAGACCGGGAGAAAACTATGGCTACACCTTC.

The V gene is TRBV4-1, the J gene TRBJ1-1, with 7 bases fitting TRBD1. Germline V lookup: CDR1 MGHRA, CDR2 YSYEKL. Trimming cost V 0 bases and J 5 bases; bases outside gene matches: 12. This CDR3 is built from 17 residues. For the CDR3, the DNA is TGCGCCAGCAGCCAAGATCTACAGGGGATGAGGTATACTGAAGCTTTCTTT. As protein: CASSQDLQGMRYTEAFF.

This chain connects TRBV6-5 to TRBJ1-2; no firm D call. The CDR3 has 13 residues. Per germline, CDR1 MNHEY and CDR2 SVGAGI. Trimming pared 9 bases from V and 2 bases from J, leaving 13 bases between. As DNA, the CDR3 is TGTGCCAGTTCTACGATGATCAACTATGGCTACACCTTC. Protein sequence: CASSTMINYGYTF.

The chain uses TRBV15 and TRBJ1-1; D not resolved. CDR3 length: 13 residues. Germline V gene data show CDR1 as LNHNV and CDR2 as YYDKDF (reference sequence). V was pared by 3 bases and J by 5 bases, with 10 bases between. The CDR3 sequence: CATSREVGTEAFF. CDR3 nucleotide sequence: TGTGCCACCAGCAGGGAGGTGGGTACTGAAGCTTTCTTT. The whole variable domain, remainder taken from reference TRBV15 and TRBJ1-1, is DAMVIQNPRYQVTQFGKPVTLSCSQTLNHNVMYWYQQKSSQAPKLLFHYYDKDFNNEADTPDNFQSRRPNTSFCFLDIRSPGLGDTAMYLCATSREVGTEAFFGQGTRLTVV.

This clone occurred once. One end of the junction fails to match germline, which may point to a read error. The chain combines TRBV7-9 with TRBJ2-1; no clear D gene. This CDR3 is 11 amino acids long. In germline, CDR1 is SEHNR, CDR2 FQNEAQ (reference sequence). CDR3 protein: CSSSSTPGQFF. CDR3 nucleotide sequence: TGTTCCAGCAGCTCCACCCCAGGGCAGTTCTTC. The complete variable domain, with remaining parts taken from reference TRBV7-9 and TRBJ2-1, reads DTGVSQNPRHKITKRGQNVTFRCDPISEHNRLYWYRQTLGQGPEFLTYFQNEAQLEKSRLLSDRFSAERPKGSFSTLEIQRTEQGDSAMYLCSSSSTPGQFFGPGTRLTVL.

The genes are TRBV9 and TRBJ2-3; a weak D match, TRBD2 (7 bases). This CDR3 has 15 amino acids. The germline V and J ends were trimmed by 1 base and 6 bases, with 15 bases remaining between them. Germline lookup yields CDR1 SGDLS and CDR2 YYNGEE. CDR3 coding DNA: TGTGCCAGCAGCGTAATAGGGGGGGCTACGGATACGCAGTATTTT. Its translation: CASSVIGGATDTQYF. Full variable domain (missing parts from reference TRBV9 and TRBJ2-3): DSGVTQTPKHLITATGQRVTLRCSPRSGDLSVYWYQQSLDQGLQFLIQYYNGEERAKGNILERFSAQQFPDLHSELNLSSLELGDSALYFCASSVIGGATDTQYFGPGTRLTVL.

V is TRBV19 and J is TRBJ1-1; D ambiguous. The CDR3 runs 16 residues. Germline V gives CDR1 LNHDA, CDR2 SQIVND (reference sequence). The V end lost 5 bases, the J end lost 0 bases, and 16 bases lay between the germline ends. The chain's CDR3 is CASSQAGRLVNTEAFF. The CDR3 coding sequence is TGTGCCAGTAGTCAGGCCGGTAGGCTGGTGAACACTGAAGCTTTCTTT.

V usage is TRBV19 and J usage is TRBJ1-2; no firm D call. Germline V gene data show CDR1 as LNHDA and CDR2 as SQIVND (reference sequence). V shed 8 bases and J shed 7 bases, with 17 bases lying between them. CDR3 size: 13 residues. The CDR3: CASQAPTVSGYTF. DNA of the CDR3: TGTGCCAGTCAGGCTCCCACTGTTAGTGGCTACACCTTC.

This clone was seen a single time. The gene calls are TRBV5-1 and TRBJ2-1, with 9 bases aligning to TRBD2. Germline V CDR1 and CDR2: SGHRS, YFSETQ. The CDR3 is made up of 16 amino acids. The trim removed 6 bases at V and 2 bases at J, leaving 9 bases unmatched. CDR3 sequence (DNA): TGCGCCAGCAAATTTCAAGGCGGGGGGGCCTACAATGAGCAGTTCTTC. Protein: CASKFQGGGAYNEQFF.

This chain joins TRBV25-1 and TRBJ2-1; 11 nucleotides match TRBD2. The CDR3 has 16 residues. CDR1 MGHDK and CDR2 SYGVNS come from the germline V gene. Trimming took 4 bases from V and 3 from J; bases not matched to a gene: 5. The CDR3 DNA reads TGTGCCAGCAGTGCCCGACTAGCGGGGCACTACAATGAGCAGTTCTTC. Its translation is CASSARLAGHYNEQFF. Full variable domain (rest looked up from reference TRBV25-1 and TRBJ2-1): EADIYQTPRYLVIGTGKKITLECSQTMGHDKMYWYQQDPGMELHLIHYSYGVNSTEKGDLSSESTVSRIRTEHFPLTLESARPSHTSQYLCASSARLAGHYNEQFFGPGTRLTVL.

The chain joins TRBV29-1 to TRBJ2-1; D is uncertain. The V end lost 4 bases, the J end lost 0 bases, and 7 bases lay between the germline ends. The length of the CDR3 is 13 residues. Looked up from germline, CDR1 is SQVTM and CDR2 is ANQGSEA. This CDR3 reads CSVAFSSYNEQFF. The CDR3 coding sequence is TGCAGCGTTGCTTTCAGCTCCTACAATGAGCAGTTCTTC.

Worth noting for this clone: At one of its ends the junction is not consistent with the germline gene, which may arise from a read error. This chain connects TRBV7-7 to TRBJ1-1; perhaps TRBD1 as D (5 bases). The CDR3 sequence is 12 residues long. Germline CDR1 is SSHAT and CDR2 is FNYEAQ (reference sequence). Here the CDR3 reads CASSKNRGLAFF. DNA of the CDR3: TGTGCTAGCAGTAAGAATAGGGGTTTAGCTTTCTTT.

The V gene is TRBV7-9, the J gene TRBJ2-2, with D perhaps matching TRBD1 (6 bases). The CDR3 runs 15 residues. Germline V gives CDR1 SEHNR, CDR2 FQNEAQ (reference sequence). V shed 5 bases and J shed 3 bases, with 13 bases lying between them. The CDR3 nucleotides read TGTGCCAGCAGCCGGCCGGGACAAGACACCGGGGAGCTGTTTTTT. It encodes CASSRPGQDTGELFF.

The chain is built from TRBV11-3 and TRBJ2-3, with 8 nucleotides matching TRBD2. The V gene end was trimmed by 4 bases and the J gene end by 4 bases; junction bases not matched to a gene: 4. The V gene's germline CDR1 is SGHNT and CDR2 YENEEA. This CDR3 is 14 amino acids long. The CDR3 sequence: CASSSRGGADTQYF. The CDR3, as DNA: TGTGCCAGCAGCTCACGGGGGGGAGCAGATACGCAGTATTTT. Complete variable domain (other parts from reference TRBV11-3 and TRBJ2-3): EAGVVQSPRYKIIEKKQPVAFWCNPISGHNTLYWYLQNLGQGPELLIRYENEEAVDDSQLPKDRFSAERLKGVDSTLKIQPAELGDSAVYLCASSSRGGADTQYFGPGTRLTVL.

This clone was seen a single time. The chain carries TRBV7-9 and TRBJ2-1; 7 bases align to TRBD2. Trimming removed 5 bases from V and 2 bases from J; junction bases left unmatched: 9. Per the germline V gene, CDR1 is SEHNR and CDR2 is FQNEAQ (reference sequence). CDR3 length: 16 amino acids. The chain's CDR3 is CASSTLAGDTYNEQFF. The CDR3, as DNA: TGTGCCAGCAGCACTCTCGCGGGGGATACCTACAATGAGCAGTTCTTC.

For this clone: This likely comes from a read error, as the CDR3 has no conserved phenylalanine or tryptophan at its end. The DNA is left out, because the CDR3 cannot be placed on it with certainty; the CDR3 is given as TCRdb lists it. The J gene is TRBJ2-3, the V gene TRBV7-2; the D segment call TRBD2 is taken from the table without a DNA check. From germline, CDR1 is SGHTA and CDR2 FQGNSA. A total of 13 residues make up the CDR3, ends included. The CDR3 loop is CASSMGLAGAAVL.

The chain combines TRBV5-1 with TRBJ1-3; 9 bases match TRBD1. Germline V lookup: CDR1 SGHRS, CDR2 YFSETQ. The CDR3 covers 14 residues. Trimming cost V 4 bases and J 4 bases; bases outside gene matches: 3. CDR3 in DNA: TGCGCCAGCAGCCCCGGGACAGGGGGAAACACCATATATTTT. Its translation is CASSPGTGGNTIYF.

Written as DNA, the CDR3 is TGTGCCAGTAGTATGCAGTCGCCGGGTGGCACTGAAGCTTTCTTT. This encodes CASSMQSPGGTEAFF. The chain joins TRBV19 to TRBJ1-1; D is ambiguous. Per the germline V gene, CDR1 is LNHDA and CDR2 is SQIVND (reference sequence). V was pared by 3 bases and J by 4 bases, with 15 bases between. This CDR3 contains 15 residues.

This clone was seen more than once but under ten times. The gene calls are TRBV7-8 and TRBJ2-7; 7 nucleotides agree with TRBD1. With V trimmed by 1 base and J by 7 bases, 10 bases remained unmatched. The V gene's germline CDR1 is SGHVS and CDR2 FQNEAQ. The CDR3 spans 15 residues. Here the CDR3 reads CASSLVGTAYAEQYF. In DNA form, the CDR3 reads TGTGCCAGCAGCTTAGTAGGGACAGCCTACGCGGAGCAGTACTTC.

The J gene is TRBJ2-2, the V gene TRBV19; 7 bases fit TRBD1. CDR1 LNHDA and CDR2 SQIVND come from the germline V gene (reference sequence). The length of the CDR3 is 14 residues. J gave up 5 bases and V 8 bases, and 8 bases lay outside the gene matches. The CDR3 coding sequence is TGTGCCAGTTCGACAGGGTTCGGGACCGGGGAGCTGTTTTTT. Its translation: CASSTGFGTGELFF.

This clone was recorded once. The chain is built from TRBV11-2 and TRBJ2-5; D is perhaps TRBD2 (6 bases). Deletions cut 5 bases from V and 5 bases from J, with 18 bases between. This CDR3 has 15 residues. Germline V CDR1 and CDR2: SGHAT, FQNNGV. The CDR3 is CASSPRDFPGETQYF. The CDR3 DNA follows: TGTGCCAGCAGCCCCCGGGACTTCCCCGGGGAGACCCAGTACTTC.

This clone appeared once. The V gene is TRBV7-9, the J gene TRBJ2-2; 11 bases are shared with TRBD2. Unmatched junction bases numbered 3, after V lost 3 bases and J lost 3 bases. CDR1 is SEHNR, CDR2 FQNEAQ, per germline (reference sequence). The CDR3 runs to 16 residues. CDR3 DNA sequence: TGTGCCAGCAGCTTCCCTAGCGGGGGGTACACCGGGGAGCTGTTTTTT. Its translation: CASSFPSGGYTGELFF. Combining the CDR3 with reference TRBV7-9 and TRBJ2-2 gives the whole variable domain DTGVSQNPRHKITKRGQNVTFRCDPISEHNRLYWYRQTLGQGPEFLTYFQNEAQLEKSRLLSDRFSAERPKGSFSTLEIQRTEQGDSAMYLCASSFPSGGYTGELFFGEGSRLTVL.

The chain couples TRBV13 to TRBJ2-1; D gene ambiguous. This CDR3 region has 14 residues. Trimming pared 5 bases from V and 3 bases from J, leaving 11 bases between. The germline CDR1 and CDR2 sequences are PRHDT and FYEKMQ (reference sequence). CDR3 amino acids: CASSPSESYNEQFF. CDR3 DNA sequence: TGTGCCAGCAGCCCCTCCGAGAGCTACAATGAGCAGTTCTTC.

This chain uses TRBV7-2 with TRBJ1-4, with 8 bases matching TRBD1. CDR1 is SGHTA and CDR2 is FQGNSA in the germline V gene. The CDR3 spans 16 residues. The V and J ends lost 5 bases and 0 bases, in that order; junction bases with no gene match: 5. CDR3 amino acids: CASSTNRGATNEKLFF. CDR3 sequence (DNA): TGTGCCAGCAGCACCAACAGGGGGGCAACTAATGAAAAACTGTTTTTT. The variable domain in full, with the rest retrieved from reference TRBV7-2 and TRBJ1-4, is GAGVSQSPSNKVTEKGKDVELRCDPISGHTALYWYRQSLGQGLEFLIYFQGNSAPDKSGLPSDRFSAERTGGSVSTLTIQRTQQEDSAVYLCASSTNRGATNEKLFFGSGTQLSVL.

V gene TRBV29-1 combines with J gene TRBJ2-5; 8 bases map to TRBD2. The V gene's germline CDR1 is SQVTM and CDR2 ANQGSEA. Trimming at V came to 8 bases and at J to 4 bases, leaving 6 bases not matched to a gene. This CDR3 has 12 amino acids. The CDR3 is CSPGGLGETQYF. The DNA for the CDR3 is TGCAGCCCGGGGGGGCTGGGAGAGACCCAGTACTTC.